The 21 T cell receptor beta chains below all came from one sample that was sequenced in a study of blood T cell repertoires in COVID-19. Here immunoSEQ multiplex PCR was the method, and the copy in TCRdb shows in-frame clones only, minus some. The data show 210,000 or so clones, 88% seen once. Specimen: peripheral blood. The receptors stem from a young man with active or convalescent COVID-19.

This chain connects TRBV11-3 to TRBJ2-1, with D possibly TRBD2 on 5 matching bases. Trimming took off 5 bases at V and 3 bases at J, with 14 bases between the two ends. Germline V gene data show CDR1 as SGHNT and CDR2 as YENEEA. The CDR3 consists of 15 residues. The CDR3 sequence: CASSTDRDYYNEQFF. The CDR3 DNA reads TGTGCCAGCAGCACCGACCGAGACTACTACAATGAGCAGTTCTTC.

The chain employs TRBV6-1 and TRBJ2-7; D call uncertain. The germline V and J ends were trimmed by 1 base and 10 bases, with 11 bases remaining between them. Germline V gives CDR1 MNHNS, CDR2 SASEGT. CDR3 length: 12 amino acids. DNA for the CDR3: TGTGCCAGCAGTGAAGTAAACAGCCTCCAGTACTTC. Residues: CASSEVNSLQYF.

This clone was counted once. The chain combines TRBV18 with TRBJ2-2; 8 nucleotides agree with TRBD2. The V and J ends lost 2 bases and 6 bases, in that order; junction bases with no gene match: 8. CDR3 length equals 16 residues. Germline CDR1 reads KGHSH; CDR2 reads LQKENI. The CDR3: CASSPESGSIAGELFF. DNA of the CDR3: TGTGCCAGCTCACCAGAGAGCGGGAGTATCGCCGGGGAGCTGTTTTTT.

The rearrangement uses TRBV15 and TRBJ2-3; 8 nucleotides align to TRBD2. The CDR3 sequence is 15 residues long. V was pared by 3 bases and J by 2 bases, with 4 bases of the junction left unmatched. Per germline, CDR1 LNHNV and CDR2 YYDKDF (reference sequence). The CDR3 DNA reads as TGTGCCACCAGCAGCGGAGCGGGAGACACAGATACGCAGTATTTT. The encoded protein is CATSSGAGDTDTQYF.

This chain joins TRBV9 and TRBJ1-1; 7 bases are shared with TRBD1. The V and J ends lost 4 bases and 6 bases, in that order; junction bases with no gene match: 9. The CDR3 is 14 amino acids. Germline CDR1 and CDR2: SGDLS and YYNGEE. CDR3 sequence: CASSTGQRTAEAFF. Here the CDR3 DNA reads TGTGCCAGCAGCACGGGACAGAGAACCGCTGAAGCTTTCTTT.

The rearrangement uses TRBV19 and TRBJ1-2; TRBD1 matches 9 bases. In germline, CDR1 is LNHDA, CDR2 SQIVND (reference sequence). Unmatched junction bases numbered 6, after V lost 8 bases and J lost 8 bases. The CDR3 is made up of 12 amino acids. CDR3 in DNA: TGTGCCAGTCGTGGACAGGGGAAGGGCTACACCTTC. As protein: CASRGQGKGYTF.

This chain links TRBV25-1 with TRBJ2-3, with D tentatively TRBD2 (5 bases). The CDR3 has 15 residues. Trimming took off 0 bases at V and 5 bases at J, with 12 bases between the two ends. Germline V gene data show CDR1 as MGHDK and CDR2 as SYGVNS. Here the CDR3 reads CASSEYRTGKDTQYF. The CDR3 DNA reads as TGTGCCAGCAGTGAATATCGAACGGGAAAAGATACGCAGTATTTT.

The chain couples TRBV24-1 to TRBJ2-5; no clear D. CDR1 is KGHDR, CDR2 SFDVKD, per germline. CDR3 length: 17 residues. Trimming left V 9 bases short and J 1 base short, with 23 bases between. CDR3 bases: TGTGCCACCCTCATGGTCGAGGCAGCCGCGATCCAAGAGACCCAGTACTTC. Its translation: CATLMVEAAAIQETQYF.

J is TRBJ2-1 and V is TRBV6-4, with D hard to call. The CDR3 sequence is 11 residues long. Germline V CDR1 and CDR2: MRHNA, SNTAGT. V was clipped by 2 bases and J by 11 bases, with 7 bases between them. CDR3 amino acids: CASSDGPKQFF. CDR3 bases: TGTGCCAGCAGTGACGGGCCTAAGCAGTTCTTC.

The CDR3 DNA follows: TGTGCCAGCAGCCATGGCGGGGGAACTGAAGCTTTCTTT. Its protein is CASSHGGGTEAFF. The gene calls are TRBV7-2 and TRBJ1-1; D may be TRBD1 (5 bases). There are 13 residues in the CDR3. The germline V gene has CDR1 SGHTA and CDR2 FQGNSA. V shed 5 bases and J shed 5 bases, with 12 bases lying between them.

V is TRBV2 and J is TRBJ1-2; 9 bases map to TRBD1. The germline V gene encodes CDR1 SNHLY and CDR2 FYNNEI. This CDR3 has 14 amino acids. Trimming took 5 bases from V and 7 from J; bases not matched to a gene: 8. CDR3 region: CASSSRTGVPGYTF. The CDR3 DNA is TGTGCCAGCAGTTCGAGGACAGGGGTCCCTGGCTACACCTTC.

This chain joins TRBV11-1 and TRBJ2-2, with D perhaps TRBD1 (5 bases). Deletions cut 10 bases from V and 3 bases from J, with 18 bases between. Germline lookup yields CDR1 SGHAT and CDR2 FQDESV (reference sequence). This CDR3 spans 15 amino acids. The CDR3 protein is CAISKKGFDTGELFF. The DNA of the CDR3 is TGTGCCATCTCAAAGAAGGGGTTTGACACCGGGGAGCTGTTTTTT. Full variable domain (missing parts from reference TRBV11-1 and TRBJ2-2): EAEVAQSPRYKITEKSQAVAFWCDPISGHATLYWYRQILGQGPELLVQFQDESVVDDSQLPKDRFSAERLKGVDSTLKIQPAELGDSAMYLCAISKKGFDTGELFFGEGSRLTVL.

The V gene is TRBV19, the J gene TRBJ1-2; no firm D call. Per the germline V gene, CDR1 is LNHDA and CDR2 is SQIVND (reference sequence). The CDR3 extends over 14 amino acids. Trimming cost V 5 bases and J 2 bases, with 12 bases left between them. CDR3 DNA: TGTGCCAGTAGTCCCTCGACGGGGAACTATGGCTACACCTTC. Encoded protein: CASSPSTGNYGYTF.

The V call is TRBV10-3, the J call TRBJ1-5; D may be TRBD1 (5 bases). V was trimmed by 7 bases and J by 0 bases, leaving 7 bases between them. The germline CDR1 and CDR2 sequences are ENHRY and SYGVKD. The CDR3 has 13 residues. The CDR3 DNA is TGTGCCATCAACCAGGGTAGCAATCAGCCCCAGCATTTT. Its translation: CAINQGSNQPQHF.

The V call is TRBV2, the J call TRBJ1-5; D is unresolved. Trimming removed 6 bases from V and 2 bases from J, with 11 bases in between. Germline lookup yields CDR1 SNHLY and CDR2 FYNNEI. This CDR3 comprises 14 residues. CDR3 loop: CASSEEWGNQPQHF. CDR3 sequence (DNA): TGTGCCAGCAGCGAGGAGTGGGGCAATCAGCCCCAGCATTTT.

The chain couples TRBV9 to TRBJ2-6; D may be TRBD2 (5 bases). The germline V and J ends were trimmed by 1 base and 2 bases, with 7 bases remaining between them. The CDR3 sequence is 15 residues long. The germline V gene encodes CDR1 SGDLS and CDR2 YYNGEE. The CDR3 region is CASSVSGTGANVLTF. DNA for the CDR3: TGTGCCAGCAGCGTATCCGGGACTGGGGCCAACGTCCTGACTTTC.

The J gene is TRBJ2-1, the V gene TRBV27; 8 positions match TRBD1. The CDR3 consists of 14 residues. The J segment lost 7 bases and the V segment lost 5 bases, leaving 7 bases of the junction unmatched. Germline V gene lookup returns CDR1 MNHEY and CDR2 SMNVEV (reference sequence). CDR3 sequence: CASSNTHRGNEQFF. The CDR3 DNA is TGTGCCAGCAGTAACACTCACAGGGGGAATGAGCAGTTCTTC.

The chain's CDR3 is CASSFLSGSSYNEQFF. CDR3 bases: TGTGCCAGCAGCTTTCTTAGCGGAAGCTCCTACAATGAGCAGTTCTTC. The rearrangement joins TRBV7-9 to TRBJ2-1, with TRBD2 as a possible D gene (6 bases). Germline V lookup: CDR1 SEHNR, CDR2 FQNEAQ (reference sequence). V shed 3 bases and J shed 0 bases, with 12 bases lying between them. There are 16 residues in the CDR3.

This clone came up once. V is TRBV6-2 or TRBV6-3 and J is TRBJ2-1, with a weak D call TRBD1 (5 bases). The germline gives CDR1 MNHEY, CDR2 SVGEGT. The germline V and J ends were trimmed by 5 bases and 10 bases, with 18 bases remaining between them. CDR3 length: 14 amino acids. The CDR3, as DNA: TGTGCCAGCAGTGGAGCTCACAGGACCCTCGAGCAGTTCTTC. It is translated as CASSGAHRTLEQFF.

The chain combines TRBV29-1 with TRBJ1-5; 8 bases map to TRBD1. Germline CDR1 reads SQVTM; CDR2 reads ANQGSEA. J lost 5 bases, V lost 8 bases, and 8 bases had no gene match. CDR3 length: 13 residues. CDR3 amino acids: CSRLDRGHQPQHF. CDR3 nucleotide sequence: TGCAGCCGTCTTGACAGGGGCCATCAGCCCCAGCATTTT.

The J gene is TRBJ1-6, the V gene TRBV5-4, with 9 bases lining up with TRBD1. V lost 2 bases, J lost 5 bases, and 11 bases stayed unmatched. The CDR3 totals 18 residues. In germline, CDR1 is SGHNT, CDR2 YYREEE (reference sequence). This CDR3 is CASSLGYRQGVDNSPLHF. CDR3 nucleotides: TGTGCCAGCAGCTTAGGTTACCGACAGGGGGTGGATAATTCACCCCTCCACTTT.